This TCR beta chain was profiled in a study of cytomegalovirus exposure and HLA in healthy donors. Overall study context: There were more than 350 genotyped donors. Of these, roughly 82% fell in the genetic ancestry cluster associated with self-reported Caucasian donors.

The study, taken as a whole, reports: Among TCR beta chains of equal frequency, HLA-associated ones were more clonally expanded in a later analysis. Cytomegalovirus association was assigned to 170 or so TCR beta chains.

Of note for this clone: Its antigen is as yet unknown.

PCR employed 60 Vbeta and 13 Jbeta primers. Study processing details: Among the unique TCR beta chains that a later analysis counted, 75 million to 85 million in all, roughly 11 million were shared. Only in-frame clones appear in the TCRdb table, and some are missing; sequencing was by immunoSEQ multiplex PCR. The DNA was the basis for D and trimming; V, J and clone size are from that table. The data show under 200,000 clones, around 83% seen once. V dropped 0 bases and J dropped 4 bases, with 12 bases sitting between them. Germline V gene sequence: CDR1 LNHNV, CDR2 YYDKDF (reference sequence). This CDR3 has 15 amino acids.

J is TRBJ2-5 and V is TRBV15, with D possibly being TRBD2 (5 bases). The sequenced sample was PBMCs. The source of this sequence is a young man in good health and CMV-seropositive. The CDR3 region has the DNA TGTGCCACCAGCAGAGACCCTAGCACGGCAGAGACCCAGTACTTC. Protein product: CATSRDPSTAETQYF.